This T cell receptor (beta chain) was captured by sequencing in a study of beta chain features in type 1 diabetes. In germline, CDR1 is SGHVS, CDR2 FNYEAQ. V dropped 4 bases and J dropped 4 bases, with 8 bases sitting between them. The CDR3 is 13 amino acids. Study outcomes and limitations: Within each of all four CD4+ subsets, Type 1 diabetes patients had TCRB CDR3s that were moderately but significantly shorter.

The authors reverse transcribed all of the isolated RNA, so sequencing captured expressed TCRB transcripts. Sequencing used immunoSEQ multiplex PCR; TCRdb keeps in-frame clones, though not all of them. Here the sample spans hundreds of thousands of clones, around 15% being singletons. This clone came up a few times. Its antigen is not identified. The source of this sequence is a man aged 30-40 years with type 1 diabetes. The source material was naive CD4+ T cells from blood. The J gene is TRBJ1-5, the V gene TRBV7-6, with a tentative D call TRBD1 (6 bases). Here the CDR3 DNA reads TGTGCCAGCAGCTACACAGGGAATCAGCCCCAGCATTTT. Its protein is CASSYTGNQPQHF.